This TCR beta chain was profiled in a study of shared clonotypes between healthy human individuals. At the deep level, the assay was run. The protocol was immunoSEQ multiplex PCR, while the TCRdb copy is restricted to in-frame clones and leaves out a portion. The sample holds some 2 million clones, about 95% seen once. The V segment lost 6 bases and the J segment 8 bases; nucleotides outside the gene matches: 9. Germline CDR1 PRHDT, CDR2 FYEKMQ (reference sequence). CDR3 length: 15 amino acids. Naive CD8 isolation took CD45RO-negative cells positively selected for CCR7 and excluded terminally differentiated effector memory CD45RA+ cells.

The sequenced sample was naive CD8+ T cells sorted from blood. This clonotype originated in a man between 18 and 35 years old in good health. V usage is TRBV13 and J usage is TRBJ1-4; 10 nucleotides line up with TRBD1. The CDR3: CASSHAGTGDEKLFF. The CDR3 bases are TGTGCCAGCAGTCACGCCGGGACAGGGGACGAAAAACTGTTTTTT. Together with reference TRBV13 and TRBJ1-4, the CDR3 gives the full variable domain: AAGVIQSPRHLIKEKRETATLKCYPIPRHDTVYWYQQGPGQDPQFLISFYEKMQSDKGSIPDRFSAQQFSDYHSELNMSSLELGDSALYFCASSHAGTGDEKLFFGSGTQLSVL.